These 25 T cell receptor beta chains were all obtained from the same sample, sequenced in a study of lymphopenia after photon versus proton radiotherapy. Some clones are missing from TCRdb's copy, which holds only in-frame ones; the method was immunoSEQ multiplex PCR. The sample holds about 45,000 clones, around 86% seen once. The starting material was peripheral blood, obtained from a patient treated with photon-based radiotherapy. These receptors were obtained from a man aged 40-49 years with gastric cancer.

This clone is categorized as medium-sized. The J gene is TRBJ1-5, the V gene TRBV7-3; the D is unclear. The CDR3 extends over 13 amino acids. Trimming stripped 5 bases from V and 4 bases from J, with 9 bases between. CDR1 and CDR2 from the germline V gene are SGHTA and FQGTGA. DNA for the CDR3: TGTGCCAGCAGCCGCTCGGAAAATCAGCCCCAGCATTTT. It encodes CASSRSENQPQHF.

The V gene is TRBV27, the J gene TRBJ1-1; D unclear. Germline V gene data show CDR1 as MNHEY and CDR2 as SMNVEV (reference sequence). V lost 6 bases and J lost 3, with 17 bases in between. This CDR3 spans 15 amino acids. CDR3 coding DNA: TGTGCCAGCAGCCCTACGCGGGTGCGGGACACTGAAGCTTTCTTT. This translates into CASSPTRVRDTEAFF.

By sample fraction, this clone is medium-sized (0.01 to 0.1%). V gene TRBV7-9 combines with J gene TRBJ2-7; 11 bases are shared with TRBD1. Germline V lookup: CDR1 SEHNR, CDR2 FQNEAQ (reference sequence). V was clipped by 5 bases and J by 4 bases; unmatched bases: 13. The CDR3 is made up of 17 amino acids. The CDR3 DNA reads TGTGCCAGCAGCCCCAAGGACAGGGGGCTGGGTCGTTACGAGCAGTACTTC. Its protein product is CASSPKDRGLGRYEQYF.

The chain carries TRBV7-3 and TRBJ2-3, with 7 nucleotides matching TRBD2. With V trimmed by 5 bases and J by 2 bases, 4 bases remained unmatched. CDR1 SGHTA and CDR2 FQGTGA come from the germline V gene. The CDR3 spans 14 residues. Written as DNA, the CDR3 is TGTGCCAGCAGCCCTCGGGGGGACACAGATACGCAGTATTTT. Encoded protein: CASSPRGDTDTQYF.

The chain joins TRBV12-2 to TRBJ2-5. TRBV12-2 is given as a pseudogene. This CDR3 contains 16 residues. The CDR3 DNA reads as TGTGCAAGTCGCTTACGTTCGAGGGGCCTGATAAAGACCCAGTACTTC. Its translation is CASRLRSRGLIKTQYF.

This rearrangement joins TRBV4-2 to TRBJ1-6; 8 bases align to TRBD1. This CDR3 has 15 amino acids. From germline, CDR1 is LGHNA and CDR2 YNFKEQ. V gave up 1 base and J gave up 7 bases; unmatched junction bases: 3. This chain's CDR3 is CASSQGQGLNSPLHF. In DNA form, the CDR3 reads TGTGCCAGCAGCCAAGGACAGGGGCTGAATTCACCCCTCCACTTT.

This rearrangement joins TRBV5-1 to TRBJ1-1; D may be TRBD1 (6 bases). Germline values: CDR1 SGHRS, CDR2 YFSETQ. This CDR3 comprises 14 residues. The V end was cut by 2 bases, the J end by 4 bases, with 12 bases between. CDR3 bases: TGCGCCAGCAGCTTCGGGGGCGAGGGCACTGAAGCTTTCTTT. This codes for CASSFGGEGTEAFF.

The chain recombines TRBV4-2 with TRBJ1-2; D may be TRBD1 (5 bases). V was cut by 2 bases and J by 3 bases, with 10 bases left in between. The CDR3 is 14 residues long. The germline CDR1 and CDR2 sequences are LGHNA and YNFKEQ. CDR3 sequence: CASSQLGGDYGYTF. The CDR3 nucleotides read TGTGCCAGCAGCCAACTGGGGGGGGACTATGGCTACACCTTC.

The sample holds a few counts of this clone. The chain recombines TRBV9 with TRBJ1-2; D is unclear. CDR3 length: 12 residues. V was trimmed by 3 bases and J by 8 bases, leaving 11 bases between them. Per the germline V gene, CDR1 is SGDLS and CDR2 is YYNGEE. The DNA of the CDR3 is TGTGCCAGCAGCGCAAATTTGGACGGCTACACCTTC. This encodes CASSANLDGYTF.

This chain links TRBV7-2 with TRBJ1-4; TRBD1 aligns across 7 bases. The CDR3 runs to 15 residues. V lost 2 bases, J lost 4 bases, and 4 bases stayed unmatched. CDR1 and CDR2 (germline): SGHTA, FQGNSA. CDR3 nucleotide sequence: TGTGCCAGCAGCTTAAGGGGACAGAATAATGAAAAACTGTTTTTT. Protein: CASSLRGQNNEKLFF.

The chain has TRBV30 and TRBJ1-2; D uncertain. V was trimmed by 5 bases and J by 0 bases, leaving 10 bases between them. Germline V gives CDR1 GTSNPN, CDR2 SVGIG (reference sequence). The CDR3 loop spans 13 amino acids. CDR3 protein: CAWGQETNYGYTF. Here the CDR3 DNA reads TGTGCCTGGGGCCAGGAGACTAACTATGGCTACACCTTC.

The chain couples TRBV27 to TRBJ1-5, with D unclear. The germline gives CDR1 MNHEY, CDR2 SMNVEV (reference sequence). CDR3 length: 15 residues. V was pared by 8 bases and J by 5 bases, with 19 bases between. CDR3 nucleotide sequence: TGTGCCAGCCTCGGACTTCCCCCTAGTTATCAGCCCCAGCATTTT. It yields the protein CASLGLPPSYQPQHF.

This clone has a single count. The V and J genes are TRBV27 and TRBJ1-1; D not certain. Germline-derived CDR1 and CDR2 are MNHEY and SMNVEV (reference sequence). The ends were cut back, 4 bases at V and 7 bases at J, with 10 bases in the middle. This CDR3 has 12 amino acids. The CDR3 spells CASSSGFSEAFF. The CDR3 DNA reads as TGTGCCAGCAGTTCCGGGTTTAGTGAAGCTTTCTTT.

The chain carries TRBV9 and TRBJ1-4; a possible D gene is TRBD1 (6 bases). The CDR3 runs 15 residues. Germline V CDR1 and CDR2: SGDLS, YYNGEE. With 7 bases removed from V and 15 bases from J, the gap between germline ends came to 28 bases. CDR3 protein: CASSPGGSGRGGVFF. CDR3 nucleotide sequence: TGTGCCAGCTCCCCTGGAGGGTCGGGACGAGGGGGGGTGTTTTTT.

This clone appeared once. This rearrangement joins TRBV19 to TRBJ2-5; 7 nucleotides match TRBD1. CDR3 length equals 14 residues. V was clipped by 5 bases and J by 2 bases; unmatched bases: 5. The germline gives CDR1 LNHDA, CDR2 SQIVND (reference sequence). CDR3 region: CASSPGGSQETQYF. The CDR3 nucleotides read TGTGCCAGTAGTCCAGGGGGTAGTCAAGAGACCCAGTACTTC.

This clone was seen just once. V and J are TRBV30 and TRBJ1-1, with D possibly matching TRBD1 (6 bases). The V end lost 0 bases, the J end lost 6 bases, and 14 bases lay between the germline ends. Germline lookup yields CDR1 GTSNPN and CDR2 SVGIG (reference sequence). The CDR3 consists of 14 residues. The CDR3 region has the DNA TGTGCCTGGAGTGTGGGTAATGAGGGGGCTGAAGCTTTCTTT. It encodes CAWSVGNEGAEAFF.

The chain employs TRBV5-4 and TRBJ1-1; D gene ambiguous. The CDR3 is 11 residues long. Germline lookup yields CDR1 SGHNT and CDR2 YYREEE (reference sequence). The V end lost 3 bases, the J end lost 3 bases, and 3 bases lay between the germline ends. The CDR3 DNA reads TGTGCCAGCAGCTCGGACACTGAAGCTTTCTTT. It translates to CASSSDTEAFF.

V is TRBV5-4 and J is TRBJ1-3; D gene uncertain. The CDR3 sequence is 14 residues long. V lost 9 bases, J lost 0 bases, and 13 bases lay in between. The germline CDR1 and CDR2 sequences are SGHNT and YYREEE (reference sequence). CDR3 coding DNA: TGTGCCATGAGGAGGGAGAGCTCTGGAAACACCATATATTTT. This encodes CAMRRESSGNTIYF.

This chain joins TRBV5-1 and TRBJ1-2; 7 bases are shared with TRBD1. Looked up from germline, CDR1 is SGHRS and CDR2 is YFSETQ. The CDR3 has 12 amino acids. After removal of 7 bases from V and 3 bases from J, the junction contained 3 bases not matched to a gene. The CDR3 is CASGQEYYGYTF. The CDR3 region has the DNA TGCGCCAGCGGACAGGAGTACTATGGCTACACCTTC.

The J gene is TRBJ2-2, the V gene TRBV9; either TRBD1 or TRBD2 may fit D (7 bases each). This CDR3 is 18 amino acids long. Trimming pared 4 bases from V and 4 bases from J, leaving 23 bases between. CDR1 is SGDLS, CDR2 YYNGEE, per germline. The CDR3 here is CASSPKGAGDSVTGELFF. In nucleotides, the CDR3 is TGTGCCAGCAGCCCAAAGGGGGCGGGGGACTCGGTCACCGGGGAGCTGTTTTTT.

The chain joins TRBV10-2 to TRBJ1-1; no definite D call. The CDR3 length is 16 residues. The V end lost 2 bases, the J end lost 3 bases, and 16 bases lay between the germline ends. Germline V gives CDR1 WSHSY, CDR2 SAAADI. This chain's CDR3 is CASSESPLDGYTEAFF. CDR3 sequence (DNA): TGCGCCAGCAGTGAGAGCCCCCTCGACGGCTACACTGAAGCTTTCTTT.

The V call is TRBV7-9, the J call TRBJ1-2; D perhaps matches TRBD1 (6 bases). Trimming took 7 bases from V and 4 from J, leaving 13 bases between them. Germline CDR1 SEHNR, CDR2 FQNEAQ (reference sequence). CDR3 size: 13 residues. The CDR3 protein is CASTPGGPYGYTF. DNA for the CDR3: TGTGCCAGCACCCCGGGGGGCCCCTATGGCTACACCTTC.

The chain recombines TRBV5-4 with TRBJ2-6, with D perhaps matching TRBD1 (5 bases). There are 14 residues in the CDR3. The germline CDR1 and CDR2 sequences are SGHNT and YYREEE (reference sequence). Trimming took off 7 bases at V and 2 bases at J, with 10 bases between the two ends. The CDR3 DNA sequence: TGTGCCAGCGCACAGGATGCTGGGGCCAACGTCCTGACTTTC. It yields the protein CASAQDAGANVLTF.

The rearrangement uses TRBV6-1 and TRBJ1-2, with D hard to call. V lost 5 bases, J lost 13 bases, and 17 bases lay in between. The germline CDR1 and CDR2 sequences are MNHNS and SASEGT. The CDR3 runs to 12 residues. Here the CDR3 reads CASSPPPRDCTF. CDR3 in DNA: TGTGCCAGCAGTCCCCCTCCCAGAGACTGCACCTTC.

The V call is TRBV7-9, the J call TRBJ1-2, with D tentatively TRBD1 (5 bases). This CDR3 is 16 amino acids long. Germline values: CDR1 SEHNR, CDR2 FQNEAQ (reference sequence). The germline V and J ends were trimmed by 5 bases and 2 bases, with 18 bases remaining between them. CDR3 residues: CASSPQAGGLNYGYTF. CDR3 in DNA: TGTGCCAGCAGCCCGCAGGCGGGGGGGTTAAACTATGGCTACACCTTC.